The present entry profiles one TCR beta chain with its context. Its antigen is as yet unknown. The data originate from a study of blood T cells in healthy people across ages. Study-wide findings and caveats: TCR beta diversity correlated strongly with naive T cell percentage.

Together with a sample-barcoded 5' primer, a J-beta primer mix was included in a second PCR lasting about 7 to 11 cycles. One entry per CDR3 protein results from TCRdb running MiXCR on the 5' RACE reads. The table includes some 1.5 million distinct CDR3 sequences, approximately 42% detected once. The sequenced material came from blood. This TCR derives from a woman aged 18-35 years in good health.

The CDR3 sequence: CASSLEWSGSSYNEQFF. The CDR3 DNA is TGCGCCAGCAGCTTGGAATGGAGCGGGAGTTCCTACAATGAGCAGTTCTTC. This chain uses TRBV5-1 with TRBJ2-1; 8 bases are shared with TRBD2. This CDR3 has 17 amino acids. The germline V gene encodes CDR1 SGHRS and CDR2 YFSETQ. After removal of 0 bases from V and 1 base from J, the junction contained 6 bases not matched to a gene.